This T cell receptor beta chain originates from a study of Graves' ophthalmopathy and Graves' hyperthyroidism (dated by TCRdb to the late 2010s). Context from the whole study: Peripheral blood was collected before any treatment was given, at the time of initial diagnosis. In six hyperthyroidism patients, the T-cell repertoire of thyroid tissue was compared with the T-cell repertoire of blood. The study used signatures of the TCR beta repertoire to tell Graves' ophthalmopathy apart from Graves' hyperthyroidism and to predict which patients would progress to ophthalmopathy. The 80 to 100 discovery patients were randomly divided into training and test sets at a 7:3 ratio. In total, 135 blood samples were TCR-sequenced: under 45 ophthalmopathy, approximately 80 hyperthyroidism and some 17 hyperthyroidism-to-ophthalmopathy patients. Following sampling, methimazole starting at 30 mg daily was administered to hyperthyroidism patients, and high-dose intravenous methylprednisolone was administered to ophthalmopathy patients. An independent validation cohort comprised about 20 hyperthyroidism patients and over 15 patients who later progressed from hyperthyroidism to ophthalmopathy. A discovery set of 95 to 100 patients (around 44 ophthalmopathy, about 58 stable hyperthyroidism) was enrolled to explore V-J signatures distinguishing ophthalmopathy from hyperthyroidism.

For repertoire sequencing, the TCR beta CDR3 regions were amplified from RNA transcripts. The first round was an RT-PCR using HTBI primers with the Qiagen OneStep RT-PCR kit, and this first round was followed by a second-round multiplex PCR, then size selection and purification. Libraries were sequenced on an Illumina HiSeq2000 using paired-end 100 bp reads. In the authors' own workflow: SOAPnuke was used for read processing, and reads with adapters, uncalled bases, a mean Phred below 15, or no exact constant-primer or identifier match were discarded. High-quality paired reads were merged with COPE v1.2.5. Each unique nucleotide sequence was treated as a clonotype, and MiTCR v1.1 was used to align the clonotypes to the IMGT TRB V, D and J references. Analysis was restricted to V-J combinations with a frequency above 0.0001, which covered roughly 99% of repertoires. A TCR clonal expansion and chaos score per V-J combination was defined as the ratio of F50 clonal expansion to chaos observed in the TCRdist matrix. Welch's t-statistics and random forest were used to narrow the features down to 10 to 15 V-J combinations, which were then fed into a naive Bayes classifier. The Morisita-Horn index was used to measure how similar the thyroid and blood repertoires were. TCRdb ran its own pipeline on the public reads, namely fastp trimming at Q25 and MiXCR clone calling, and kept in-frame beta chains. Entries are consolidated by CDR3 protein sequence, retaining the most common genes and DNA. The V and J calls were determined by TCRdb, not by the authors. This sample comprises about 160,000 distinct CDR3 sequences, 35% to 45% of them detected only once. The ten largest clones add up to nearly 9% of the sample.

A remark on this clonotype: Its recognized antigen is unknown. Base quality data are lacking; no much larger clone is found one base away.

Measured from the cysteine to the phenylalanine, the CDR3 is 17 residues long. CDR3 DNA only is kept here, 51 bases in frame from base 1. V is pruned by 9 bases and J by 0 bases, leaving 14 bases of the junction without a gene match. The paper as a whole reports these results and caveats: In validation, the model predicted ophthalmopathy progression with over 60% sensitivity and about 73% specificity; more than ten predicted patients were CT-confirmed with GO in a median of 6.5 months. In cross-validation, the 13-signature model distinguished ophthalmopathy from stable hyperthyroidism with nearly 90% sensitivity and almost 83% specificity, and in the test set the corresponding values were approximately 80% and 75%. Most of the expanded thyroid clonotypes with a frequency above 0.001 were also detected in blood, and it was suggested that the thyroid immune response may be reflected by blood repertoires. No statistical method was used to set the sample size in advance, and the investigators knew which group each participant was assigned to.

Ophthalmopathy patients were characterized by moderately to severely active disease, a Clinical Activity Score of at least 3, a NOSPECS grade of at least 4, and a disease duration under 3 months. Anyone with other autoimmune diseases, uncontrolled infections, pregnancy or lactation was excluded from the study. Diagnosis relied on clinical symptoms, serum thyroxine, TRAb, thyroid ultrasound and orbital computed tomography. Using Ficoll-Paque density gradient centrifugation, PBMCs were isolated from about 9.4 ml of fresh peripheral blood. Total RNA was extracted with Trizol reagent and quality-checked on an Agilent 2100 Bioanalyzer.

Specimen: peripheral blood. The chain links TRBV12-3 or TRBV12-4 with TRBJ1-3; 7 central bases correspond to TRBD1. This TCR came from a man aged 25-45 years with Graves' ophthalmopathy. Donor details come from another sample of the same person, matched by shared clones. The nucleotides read TGTGCCAGTCAGAATCACAGGGGACCTACCTCTGGAAACACCATATATTTT. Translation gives CASQNHRGPTSGNTIYF.